This T cell receptor (beta chain) was found in a study of T cell responses to AZD1222 COVID-19 vaccine. Trimming cost V 0 bases and J 3 bases; bases outside gene matches: 4. Germline CDR1 and CDR2: SQVTM and ANQGSEA. CDR3 length: 15 residues. General study findings and limits: When two AZD1222 doses had been given, Spike-specific TCR breadth and depth rose.

Turning to this clone: The antigen remains unidentified.

Some clones are missing from TCRdb's copy, which holds only in-frame ones; the method was immunoSEQ multiplex PCR. The table has some 150,000 clones, approximately 92% seen once. Doses given second, at about 4 or about 12 weeks, were pooled. The clonotype originates from an adult who received the AZD1222 COVID-19 vaccine. The sequencing here drew on peripheral blood, taken 28 days after the second AZD1222 dose. The chain employs TRBV29-1 and TRBJ2-4; 8 bases fit TRBD1. The CDR3 coding sequence is TGCAGCGTTGAAGACAGGGGGCGCCTCAAAAACATTCAGTACTTC. Translation: CSVEDRGRLKNIQYF.